This T cell receptor beta chain derives from a study of CXCR3-negative and CXCR3-positive naive CD8 T cells. Points from the study as a whole: Compared with CXCR3-negative naive cells, CXCR3-positive naive cells showed more hydrophobic TRB CDR3s.

As for this clonotype: Its antigen is undetermined.

5' RACE with UMI labels generated the TRB cDNA libraries. No DNA is given; TCRdb re-called the 5' RACE reads and lists each CDR3 protein once. This repertoire includes 110,000 or so distinct CDR3 sequences. The length of the CDR3 is 16 residues. The V gene's germline CDR1 is MDHEN and CDR2 SYDVKM. The TCR sequence derives from a human donor in good health. Some clones in this sample may be carry-over from other donors' samples. The material sequenced was naive CXCR3+ CD8+ T cells from blood. Subset defined: CD45RO-CCR7+CD27+CD95- naive CD8+ T cells expressing CXCR3 (TNR3+). The chain couples TRBV28 to TRBJ2-3; TCRdb's D call, TRBD1, is unchecked because there is no DNA. CDR3 protein: CASSFPPGDVTDTQYF.